The 8 T cell receptor beta chains given below trace back to one sample, sequenced in a study of memory CD4+ T cells and cytomegalovirus serostatus. The sort gate was single viable CD3+CD4+CD8-CD45RO+ cells for memory CD4+ T cells. Generated by immunoSEQ multiplex PCR, the TCRdb table keeps only in-frame clones and is missing some. The sample comprises about 61,000 clones, around four fifths of which are singletons, and around 0.9% rests with the top ten. Sequencing used memory CD4+ T cells from blood. These receptor sequences come from an adult in good health and CMV-seronegative.

The V call is TRBV6-1, the J call TRBJ2-7, with 8 positions matching TRBD2. Germline V CDR1 and CDR2: MNHNS, SASEGT. The length of the CDR3 is 17 residues. With V trimmed by 0 bases and J by 4 bases, 11 bases remained unmatched. CDR3 loop: CASSEAGRSGSGYEQYF. The CDR3 region has the DNA TGTGCCAGCAGTGAAGCGGGCAGGAGCGGGAGTGGATACGAGCAGTACTTC.

J is TRBJ1-1 and V is TRBV7-8, with TRBD1 matching over 8 bases. CDR1 and CDR2 (germline): SGHVS, FQNEAQ. V dropped 1 base and J dropped 7; count of bases not matched to a gene: 11. The CDR3 contains 16 residues. The CDR3 DNA sequence: TGTGCCAGCAGCTTAGAAAGTGGCAGGGGGCGTGGTGAAGCTTTCTTT. Its protein product is CASSLESGRGRGEAFF.

CDR3 loop: CAISTSGGAGDTQYF. CDR3 coding DNA: TGTGCCATCAGTACTAGCGGGGGGGCCGGAGATACGCAGTATTTT. The V and J genes are TRBV10-3 and TRBJ2-3; TRBD2 matches at 13 bases. The trim removed 5 bases at V and 5 bases at J, leaving 4 bases unmatched. Germline V gene sequence: CDR1 ENHRY, CDR2 SYGVKD. This CDR3 contains 15 residues.

The rearrangement links TRBV5-1 to TRBJ2-6; D gene uncertain. This CDR3 spans 14 amino acids. CDR1 is SGHRS and CDR2 is YFSETQ in the germline V gene. V was clipped by 4 bases and J by 4 bases, with 9 bases between them. As DNA, the CDR3 is TGCGCCAGCAGCACCCATTTGGGGGCCAACGTCCTGACTTTC. It encodes CASSTHLGANVLTF.

V usage is TRBV6-1 and J usage is TRBJ1-4; D not resolved. Trimming took 1 base from V and 7 from J, leaving 13 bases between them. The CDR3 has 15 amino acids. Germline V gene lookup returns CDR1 MNHNS and CDR2 SASEGT. CDR3 in amino acids: CASSEEGTAREKLFF. In nucleotides, the CDR3 is TGTGCCAGCAGTGAAGAGGGCACGGCGCGTGAAAAACTGTTTTTT.

The genes are TRBV11-2 and TRBJ1-5; D remains ambiguous. The CDR3 spans 15 residues. CDR1 and CDR2 from the germline V gene are SGHAT and FQNNGV. Trimming removed 1 base at V and 1 base at J, with 8 bases between. CDR3 bases: TGTGCCAGCAGCTTAGCCGCCGACAGCAATCAGCCCCAGCATTTT. Protein product: CASSLAADSNQPQHF.

This CDR3 is CASSARQGFGELFF. In DNA, the CDR3 is TGTGCCAGCAGCGCCCGTCAGGGGTTCGGGGAGCTGTTTTTT. This chain joins TRBV7-3 and TRBJ2-2; D perhaps matches TRBD1 (6 bases). Trimming left V 5 bases short and J 7 bases short, with 14 bases between. Per germline, CDR1 SGHTA and CDR2 FQGTGA. The CDR3 length is 14 residues. The entire variable domain, with the rest obtained from reference TRBV7-3 and TRBJ2-2, is as follows: GAGVSQTPSNKVTEKGKYVELRCDPISGHTALYWYRQSLGQGPEFLIYFQGTGAADDSGLPNDRFFAVRPEGSVSTLKIQRTERGDSAVYLCASSARQGFGELFFGEGSRLTVL.

The J gene is TRBJ2-7, the V gene TRBV19, with 11 bases matching TRBD2. The CDR3 has 14 amino acids. V trimming: 4 bases; J trimming: 9 bases; junction bases outside the gene matches: 8. Germline V lookup: CDR1 LNHDA, CDR2 SQIVND (reference sequence). As DNA, the CDR3 is TGTGCCAGTAGTACACCACTAGCGGGAGATGGGCAGTACTTC. This encodes CASSTPLAGDGQYF.